What follows are 17 T cell receptor beta chains derived from one specimen sequenced in a study of CD8 T cells in Susac syndrome. The RNA, roughly 0.45 to 1 ug, was put through reverse transcription using random hexamers. TCRdb called the immunoSEQ multiplex PCR reads again in MiXCR, with one record for every CDR3 protein. Altogether 160,000 or so distinct CDR3 sequences are present, 94% being singletons, with the ten largest covering approximately 0.11%. Input material: CD4+ T cells from PBMCs. Receptors originate from a human donor with Susac syndrome.

This chain connects TRBV13 to TRBJ1-6, with D hard to call. CDR3 size: 15 residues. CDR1 and CDR2 from the germline V gene are PRHDT and FYEKMQ (reference sequence). V gave up 0 bases and J gave up 7 bases, with 10 bases separating them. The CDR3 DNA reads TGTGCCAGCAGCTTAGGAGGGAATGGGAATTCACCCCTCCACTTT. Residues: CASSLGGNGNSPLHF.

The genes are TRBV3-1 and TRBJ1-2; 9 bases match TRBD1. CDR1 and CDR2 from the germline V gene are LGHDT and YNNKEL (reference sequence). This CDR3 comprises 13 residues. Trimming at V came to 8 bases and at J to 4 bases, leaving 5 bases not matched to a gene. In nucleotides, the CDR3 is TGTGCCAGCCACAGGGGGCCGAGCTATGGCTACACCTTC. It yields the protein CASHRGPSYGYTF.

The chain is built from TRBV30 and TRBJ2-5, with 15 bases matching TRBD2. J was trimmed by 7 bases and V by 5 bases; bases with no gene match: 5. Germline values: CDR1 GTSNPN, CDR2 SVGIG (reference sequence). The CDR3 covers 14 residues. The CDR3: CAWGTSGGPGTQYF. CDR3 DNA sequence: TGTGCCTGGGGGACTAGCGGGGGGCCAGGGACCCAGTACTTC.

This chain uses TRBV29-1 with TRBJ2-7, with 9 bases that match TRBD2. Germline assignment: CDR1 SQVTM and CDR2 ANQGSEA. This CDR3 region has 13 residues. Germline trimming cut 7 bases from V and 0 bases from J; bases unmatched to any gene: 4. The CDR3 sequence: CSALAGNSYEQYF. For the CDR3, the DNA is TGCAGCGCCCTAGCGGGGAACTCCTACGAGCAGTACTTC.

The chain uses TRBV20-1 and TRBJ2-1, with unresolved D. Germline lookup yields CDR1 DFQATT and CDR2 SNEGSKA (reference sequence). This CDR3 has 13 residues. V was trimmed by 5 bases and J by 7 bases, leaving 15 bases between them. CDR3 sequence: CSAPSRGNNEQFF. The CDR3 coding sequence is TGCAGTGCTCCGAGTCGAGGTAATAATGAGCAGTTCTTC.

This chain uses TRBV20-1 with TRBJ1-4; perhaps TRBD1 as D (6 bases). Trimming took 4 bases from V and 8 from J, leaving 17 bases between them. Germline values: CDR1 DFQATT, CDR2 SNEGSKA (reference sequence). The CDR3 length is 14 residues. The CDR3 region is CSAIGNRDGEKLFF. The CDR3 bases are TGCAGTGCTATAGGAAACAGGGACGGAGAAAAACTGTTTTTT.

CDR3 sequence: CAITGDRGSTDTQYF. The CDR3 nucleotides read TGTGCCATCACCGGGGACAGGGGGAGCACAGATACGCAGTATTTT. The chain is built from TRBV10-3 and TRBJ2-3; 11 bases align to TRBD1. Per the germline V gene, CDR1 is ENHRY and CDR2 is SYGVKD. With V trimmed by 7 bases and J by 0 bases, 3 bases remained unmatched. The CDR3 covers 15 residues.

The V call is TRBV7-2, the J call TRBJ1-5; D gene ambiguous. The length of the CDR3 is 14 residues. The germline CDR1 and CDR2 sequences are SGHTA and FQGNSA. Trimming took off 1 base at V and 1 base at J, with 5 bases between the two ends. The CDR3 loop is CASSLEQSNQPQHF. CDR3 bases: TGTGCCAGCAGCTTAGAACAAAGCAATCAGCCCCAGCATTTT.

CDR3 loop: CASSLPGVRGYTF. CDR3 nucleotide sequence: TGTGCCAGCAGTTTACCAGGGGTCCGGGGCTACACCTTC. The chain employs TRBV12-3 or TRBV12-4 and TRBJ1-2; D perhaps matches TRBD1 (6 bases). Trimming pared 2 bases from V and 8 bases from J, leaving 12 bases between. This CDR3 is 13 amino acids long.

This clonotype was seen once. The chain couples TRBV2 to TRBJ1-1; no definite D call. Germline-derived CDR1 and CDR2 are SNHLY and FYNNEI. The CDR3 spans 13 residues. V lost 2 bases to trimming and J lost 6 bases, with 10 bases between them. The CDR3 protein is CASSENGRAEAFF. CDR3 coding DNA: TGTGCCAGCAGTGAAAATGGGCGGGCTGAAGCTTTCTTT.

J is TRBJ2-3 and V is TRBV5-8, with 8 positions matching TRBD2. The CDR3 sequence is 17 residues long. From germline, CDR1 is SGHTS and CDR2 YDEGEE. After removal of 4 bases from V and 3 bases from J, the junction contained 13 bases not matched to a gene. CDR3 sequence (DNA): TGTGCCAGCAGCCTATCCGTGTTAGCGGGGAGTACAGATACGCAGTATTTT. This encodes CASSLSVLAGSTDTQYF.

This sequence joins TRBV30 and TRBJ2-1; 11 bases are shared with TRBD2. V gave up 5 bases and J gave up 5 bases; unmatched junction bases: 8. CDR3 length equals 15 residues. The germline V gene encodes CDR1 GTSNPN and CDR2 SVGIG (reference sequence). CDR3 amino acids: CAWARLAGNNNEQFF. The CDR3, as DNA: TGTGCCTGGGCCCGACTAGCGGGGAACAACAATGAGCAGTTCTTC.

The chain combines TRBV5-4 with TRBJ1-1, with D possibly matching TRBD1 (6 bases). Trimming left V 7 bases short and J 4 bases short, with 23 bases between. This CDR3 has 16 amino acids. Germline V gene sequence: CDR1 SGHNT, CDR2 YYREEE (reference sequence). Here the CDR3 reads CASGSEPIGGFTEAFF. The CDR3 DNA follows: TGTGCCAGCGGCTCAGAACCGATAGGGGGTTTCACTGAAGCTTTCTTT.

The V and J genes are TRBV20-1 and TRBJ2-3; no reliable D call. The germline V and J ends were trimmed by 6 bases and 2 bases, with 12 bases remaining between them. The CDR3 is made up of 13 amino acids. CDR1 and CDR2 (germline): DFQATT, SNEGSKA (reference sequence). The CDR3 sequence is CSASTDYTDTQYF. CDR3 DNA sequence: TGCAGTGCCTCGACTGATTACACAGATACGCAGTATTTT.

The V call is TRBV7-2, the J call TRBJ2-3, with a tentative D call TRBD1 (5 bases). The CDR3 contains 15 residues. Trimming took off 5 bases at V and 3 bases at J, with 15 bases between the two ends. Per germline, CDR1 SGHTA and CDR2 FQGNSA. For the CDR3, the DNA is TGTGCCAGCAGCCCTGAAGGGGATCGGACAGATACGCAGTATTTT. Protein: CASSPEGDRTDTQYF.

CDR3 loop: CASSLGLQPQHF. The CDR3 DNA is TGTGCCAGCAGCCTTGGGCTCCAGCCCCAGCATTTT. The V and J genes are TRBV3-1 and TRBJ1-5; D unresolved. The CDR3 has 12 residues. CDR1 and CDR2 from the germline V gene are LGHDT and YNNKEL (reference sequence). Deletions cut 4 bases from V and 7 bases from J, with 8 bases between.

The V gene is TRBV7-9, the J gene TRBJ2-7; the D gene could be TRBD1 or TRBD2 (5 bases each). V lost 5 bases and J lost 5, with 10 bases in between. CDR3 size: 12 residues. Germline assignment: CDR1 SEHNR and CDR2 FQNEAQ (reference sequence). CDR3 residues: CASSGWGNEQYF. In DNA form, the CDR3 reads TGTGCCAGCAGCGGATGGGGGAACGAGCAGTACTTC.